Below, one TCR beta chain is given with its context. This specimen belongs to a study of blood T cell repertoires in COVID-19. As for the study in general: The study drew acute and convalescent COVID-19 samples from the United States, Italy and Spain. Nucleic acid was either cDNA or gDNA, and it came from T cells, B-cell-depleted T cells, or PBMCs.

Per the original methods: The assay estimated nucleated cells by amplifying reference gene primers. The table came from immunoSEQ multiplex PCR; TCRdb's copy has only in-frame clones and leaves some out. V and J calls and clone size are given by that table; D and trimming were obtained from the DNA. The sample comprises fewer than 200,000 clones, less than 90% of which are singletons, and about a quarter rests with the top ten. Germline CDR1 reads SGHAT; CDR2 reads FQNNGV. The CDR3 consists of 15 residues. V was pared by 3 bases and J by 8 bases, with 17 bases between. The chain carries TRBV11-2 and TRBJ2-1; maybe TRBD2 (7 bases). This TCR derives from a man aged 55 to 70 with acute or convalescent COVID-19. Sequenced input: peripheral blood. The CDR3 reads CASSFQRGGVDEQFF. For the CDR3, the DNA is TGTGCCAGCAGCTTTCAAAGGGGGGGTGTCGATGAGCAGTTCTTC.